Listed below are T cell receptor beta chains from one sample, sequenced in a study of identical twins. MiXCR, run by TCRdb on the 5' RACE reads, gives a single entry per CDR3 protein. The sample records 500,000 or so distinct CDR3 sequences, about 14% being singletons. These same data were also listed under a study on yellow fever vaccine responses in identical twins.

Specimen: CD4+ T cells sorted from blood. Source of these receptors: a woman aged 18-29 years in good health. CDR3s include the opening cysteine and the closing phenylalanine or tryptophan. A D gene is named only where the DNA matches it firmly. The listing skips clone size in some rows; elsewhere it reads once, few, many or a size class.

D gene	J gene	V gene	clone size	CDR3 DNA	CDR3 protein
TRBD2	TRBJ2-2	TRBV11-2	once	TGTGCCAGCAGCTTAGATAAGGCGCTAGCGGGGGTGAACACCGGGGAGCTGTTTTTT	CASSLDKALAGVNTGELFF
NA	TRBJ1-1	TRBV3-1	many	TGTGCCAGCAGCCAGCGGGGCTGGAACACTGAAGCTTTCTTT	CASSQRGWNTEAFF
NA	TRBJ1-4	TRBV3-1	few	TGTGCCAGCAGCCAAGGGTGGTCAGCCCTAACGGGGGAAAAACTGTTTTTT	CASSQGWSALTGEKLFF
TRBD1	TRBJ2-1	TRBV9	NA	TGTGCCAGCAGCGTAGACGCAGGGGGCATCAGAAATGAGCAGTTCTTC	CASSVDAGGIRNEQFF
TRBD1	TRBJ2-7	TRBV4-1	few	TGCGCCAGCAGCCCCGGGACAGGGAATTTCGTTCTCCGCGAGCAGTACTTC	CASSPGTGNFVLREQYF
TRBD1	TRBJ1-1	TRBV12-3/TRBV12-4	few	TGTGCCAGCAGAGCCAGGGGGCTGGCTGAAGCTTTCTTT	CASRARGLAEAFF
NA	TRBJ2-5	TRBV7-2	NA	TGTGCCAGCAGCTTAGGTGGAGCTGGACAAGAGACCCAGTACTTC	CASSLGGAGQETQYF
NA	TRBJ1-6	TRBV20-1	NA	TGCAGTGCTAGAGCTCACCCAGAGAGTTCACCCCTCCACTTT	CSARAHPESSPLHF
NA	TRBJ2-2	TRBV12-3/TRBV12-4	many	TGTGCCAGCAGTTTACTGGGTGGCGGGGAGCTGTTTTTT	CASSLLGGGELFF
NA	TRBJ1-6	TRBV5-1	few	TGCGCCAGCAGCTGGAGGACCGATTCACCCCTCCACTTT	CASSWRTDSPLHF
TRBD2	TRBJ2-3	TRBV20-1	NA	TGCAGTGCTAGACTTAGCGGGAGGAAGGTAGATACGCAGAATTTT	CSARLSGRKVDTQNF
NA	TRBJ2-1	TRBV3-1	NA	TGTGCCAGCAGGCCGATGGAGATGAGTCATGAGCAGTTCTTC	CASRPMEMSHEQFF
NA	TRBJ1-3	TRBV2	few	TGTGCCAGCAGTCTGGGGATATCTGGAAACACCATATATTTT	CASSLGISGNTIYF
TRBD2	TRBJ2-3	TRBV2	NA	TGTGCCAGCAGCGCGACTAGCGGGGGAGGAACGCAGTATTTT	CASSATSGGGTQYF
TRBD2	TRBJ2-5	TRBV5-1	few	TGCGCCAGCAGCTTGGATGCGGCGGGAGGGGAGACCCAGTACTTC	CASSLDAAGGETQYF
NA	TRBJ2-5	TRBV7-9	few	TGTGCCAGCAGCTCATCAGGACTGAAGCGGGAGACCCAGTACTTC	CASSSSGLKRETQYF
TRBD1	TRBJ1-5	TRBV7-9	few	TGTGCCAGCAGCTCGCAGGGGGCAGATAATCAGCCCCAGCATTTT	CASSSQGADNQPQHF
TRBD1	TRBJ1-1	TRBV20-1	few	TGCAGTGCTAGAACAGGGGGGAACACTGAAGCTTTCTTT	CSARTGGNTEAFF
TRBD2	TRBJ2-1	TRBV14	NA	TGTGCCAGCAGCAAGTTCCCGGGACTAGCGGCCCCCTGGGCGAATGAGCAGTTCTTC	CASSKFPGLAAPWANEQFF
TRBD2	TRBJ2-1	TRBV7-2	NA	TGTGCCAGCAGCCCTGGACTAGCCCGCATTGAGCAGTTCTTC	CASSPGLARIEQFF
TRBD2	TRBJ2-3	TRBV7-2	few	TGTGCCAGCAGCTTAACTAGCGGGGGGAGGACAGATACGCAGTATTTT	CASSLTSGGRTDTQYF
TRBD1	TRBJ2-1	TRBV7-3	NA	TGTGCCAGCAGCCTCTACCCCGGACAGGGATTTAATGAGCAGTTCTTC	CASSLYPGQGFNEQFF
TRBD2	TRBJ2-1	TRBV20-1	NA	TGCAGTGCTACCGTAGCGGGGGGGAGTTACAATGAGCAGTTCTTC	CSATVAGGSYNEQFF
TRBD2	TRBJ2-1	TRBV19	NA	TGTGCCACCGATAGCGGGAGGCGGGACCACAATGAGCAGTTCTTC	CATDSGRRDHNEQFF
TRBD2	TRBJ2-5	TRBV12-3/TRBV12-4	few	TGTGCCAGCAGTGGGACTACGTCTGAGACCCAGTACTTC	CASSGTTSETQYF
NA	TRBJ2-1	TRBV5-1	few	TGCGCCAGCAGCTTGGGGTTATCGTTTGACAATGAGCAGTTCTTC	CASSLGLSFDNEQFF
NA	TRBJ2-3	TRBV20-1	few	TGCAGTGCTAGGGGCGGGACCGATATAAACACAGATACGCAGTATTTT	CSARGGTDINTDTQYF
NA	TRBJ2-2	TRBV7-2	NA	TGTGCCAGCAGCTTACCAGTTAACACCGGGGAGCTGTTTTTT	CASSLPVNTGELFF
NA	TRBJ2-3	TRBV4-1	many	TGCGCCAGCAGCCAACTCGGAAGAGATACGCAGTATTTT	CASSQLGRDTQYF
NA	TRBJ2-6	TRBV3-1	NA	TGTGCCAGCAGCGAGCCGACCCCTGGGGCCAACGTCCTGACTTTC	CASSEPTPGANVLTF
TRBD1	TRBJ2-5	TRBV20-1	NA	TGCAGTGCAGGGACAGCTCACCAAGAGACCCAGTACTTC	CSAGTAHQETQYF
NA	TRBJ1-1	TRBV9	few	TGTGCCAGCAGCGTAGGTGGGAGGAACACTGAAGCTTTCTTT	CASSVGGRNTEAFF
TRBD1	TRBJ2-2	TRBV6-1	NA	TGTGCCAGCAGGCAGGACAGGGGTTGGACCGGGGAGCTGTTTTTT	CASRQDRGWTGELFF
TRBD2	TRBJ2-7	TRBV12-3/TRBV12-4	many	TGTGCCAGCAAGTCTAGCGGGGCCCCCAGCTCCTACGAGCAGTACTTC	CASKSSGAPSSYEQYF
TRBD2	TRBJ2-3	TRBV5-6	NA	TGTGCCAGCAGCTTTCGATCAAGGACTAGCGTAAAAAGCACAGATACGCAGTATTTT	CASSFRSRTSVKSTDTQYF
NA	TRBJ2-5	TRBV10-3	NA	TGTGCCATCAAGGCGGATACAGGGGAGACCCAGTACTTC	CAIKADTGETQYF
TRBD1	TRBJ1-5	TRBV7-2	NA	TGTGCCAGCAGCGGACGGACAGGGGGGGATCAGCCCCAGCATTTT	CASSGRTGGDQPQHF
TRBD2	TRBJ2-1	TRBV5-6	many	TGTGCCAGCAGCTTGCCAGCGGGAGTTAATGAGCAGTTCTTC	CASSLPAGVNEQFF
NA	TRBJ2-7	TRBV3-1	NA	TGTGCCAGCAGCCAAGATCCCGGATACGAGCAGTACTTC	CASSQDPGYEQYF
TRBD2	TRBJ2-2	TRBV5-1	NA	TGCGCCAGCAGCGAGGCGGGGGGGATTACCGGGGAGCTGTTTTTT	CASSEAGGITGELFF
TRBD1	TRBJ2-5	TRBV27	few	TGTGCCAGCAGTCTACTACAGGGGGCCCAAGAGACCCAGTACTTC	CASSLLQGAQETQYF
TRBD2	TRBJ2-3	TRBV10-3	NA	TGTGCCATCAGTCCCTTAGCGGGAGGGTATGGAGATACGCAGTATTTT	CAISPLAGGYGDTQYF
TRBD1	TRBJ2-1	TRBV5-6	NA	TGTGCCAGCAGCTATCCAGGGGGTAGCTCCTACAATGAGCAGTTCTTC	CASSYPGGSSYNEQFF
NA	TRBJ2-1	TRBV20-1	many	TGCAGCGCCTACGGTGGGGGCGGGGCCGCAAGCTCCTACAATGAGCAGTTCTTC	CSAYGGGGAASSYNEQFF
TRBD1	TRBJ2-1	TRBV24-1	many	TGTGCCACCAGTGATCCAGGGGGTGACAATGAGCAGTTCTTC	CATSDPGGDNEQFF
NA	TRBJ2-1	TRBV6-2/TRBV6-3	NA	TGTGCCAGCAGTTTCGCGGGACATGAGCAGTTCTTC	CASSFAGHEQFF
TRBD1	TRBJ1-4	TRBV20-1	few	TGCAGTGCTCCTCGGACAGGGAAGGAGGAAAAACTGTTTTTT	CSAPRTGKEEKLFF
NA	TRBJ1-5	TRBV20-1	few	TGCAGTGCAACCCCTGGTTATAGCAATCAGCCCCAGCATTTT	CSATPGYSNQPQHF
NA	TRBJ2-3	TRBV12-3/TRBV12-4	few	TGTGCCAGCAGCCACCTGGGGCAGGGGCTCCAGCGGAGCCCCACAGATACGCAGTATTTT	CASSHLGQGLQRSPTDTQYF
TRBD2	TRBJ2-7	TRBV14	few	TGTGCCAGCAGCCCCGCCAGCGGGAGGGCCTTTGAGCAGTACTTC	CASSPASGRAFEQYF
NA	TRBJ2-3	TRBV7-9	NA	TGTGCCAGCAGCTTAGATGCCAGGACCTACACAGATACGCAGTATTTT	CASSLDARTYTDTQYF
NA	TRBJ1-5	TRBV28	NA	TGTGCCAGCAGTTTGGGGAAGGAATATAGCAATCAGCCCCAGCATTTT	CASSLGKEYSNQPQHF
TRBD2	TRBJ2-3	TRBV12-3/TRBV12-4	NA	TGTGCCAGCAGTTTAAAGCTAGCGGAAACCACAGATACGCAGTATTTT	CASSLKLAETTDTQYF
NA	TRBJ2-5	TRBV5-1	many	TGCGCCAGCAGCTTGGAACTACCCCAAGAGACCCAGTACTTC	CASSLELPQETQYF
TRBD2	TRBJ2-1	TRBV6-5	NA	TGTGCCAGCAGTTACGGGACTAGCGGACTATACAATGAGCAGTTCTTC	CASSYGTSGLYNEQFF
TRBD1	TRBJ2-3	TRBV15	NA	TGTGCCACCAGCTCACCGGGACAGGGCACAGATACGCAGTATTTT	CATSSPGQGTDTQYF
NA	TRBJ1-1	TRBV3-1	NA	TGTGCCAGCAGCCAAAAGAGGGAAAACACTGAAGCTTTCTTT	CASSQKRENTEAFF
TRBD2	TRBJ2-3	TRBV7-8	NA	TGTGCCAGCAGCCTAGGGACTAGCGGGAGACTCACAGATACGCAGTATTTT	CASSLGTSGRLTDTQYF